This T cell receptor beta chain emerged from a study of cytomegalovirus exposure and HLA in healthy donors. The PCR had 60 Vbeta and 13 Jbeta primers. Profiled with immunoSEQ multiplex PCR; TCRdb holds only in-frame clones, not every one. The top ten hold 2.5% to 3.5% of the sample, which has about 140,000 clones, 65% to 80% seen once. The CDR3 runs 15 residues. Germline V lookup: CDR1 MGHDK, CDR2 SYGVNS. The trim removed 3 bases at V and 7 bases at J, leaving 7 bases unmatched. This TCR derives from a male donor in good health and CMV-seronegative. The specimen sequenced was PBMCs. The V call is TRBV25-1, the J call TRBJ2-2; TRBD2 agrees at 8 bases. CDR3 DNA: TGTGCCAGCAGTGACGGTAGCGGGAAGTTCGGGGAGCTGTTTTTT. Its translation is CASSDGSGKFGELFF.